This T cell receptor beta chain was captured in a study of CD8 T cells in ankylosing spondylitis. Whole-study results and caveats: The disease-linked clones had a CD8+ phenotype and low blood frequencies. It was reported that disease-linked clones were significantly enriched in matched ankylosing spondylitis synovial fluid. Apparently characteristic of ankylosing spondylitis blood was a TCR beta motif (eight highly homologous variants).

One entry per CDR3 protein results from TCRdb running MiXCR on the 5' RACE reads. Here the sample spans roughly 180,000 distinct CDR3 sequences, about 13% being singletons. This clonotype came up a few times. Its antigen is undetermined. V dropped 4 bases and J dropped 12; count of bases not matched to a gene: 12. The CDR3 contains 14 residues. Germline assignment: CDR1 MNHEY and CDR2 SVGAGI. The V call is TRBV6-5, the J call TRBJ2-1, with 7 bases fitting TRBD2. The sequenced sample was blood, either unsorted or a sorted T cell fraction (not recorded which). The receptor's source is a male donor with ankylosing spondylitis or in good health (not recorded which). The CDR3 DNA reads as TGTGCCAGCAGTTTCTCTAGCGGAGCCCTTAGGCAGTTCTTC. This sequence encodes CASSFSSGALRQFF.